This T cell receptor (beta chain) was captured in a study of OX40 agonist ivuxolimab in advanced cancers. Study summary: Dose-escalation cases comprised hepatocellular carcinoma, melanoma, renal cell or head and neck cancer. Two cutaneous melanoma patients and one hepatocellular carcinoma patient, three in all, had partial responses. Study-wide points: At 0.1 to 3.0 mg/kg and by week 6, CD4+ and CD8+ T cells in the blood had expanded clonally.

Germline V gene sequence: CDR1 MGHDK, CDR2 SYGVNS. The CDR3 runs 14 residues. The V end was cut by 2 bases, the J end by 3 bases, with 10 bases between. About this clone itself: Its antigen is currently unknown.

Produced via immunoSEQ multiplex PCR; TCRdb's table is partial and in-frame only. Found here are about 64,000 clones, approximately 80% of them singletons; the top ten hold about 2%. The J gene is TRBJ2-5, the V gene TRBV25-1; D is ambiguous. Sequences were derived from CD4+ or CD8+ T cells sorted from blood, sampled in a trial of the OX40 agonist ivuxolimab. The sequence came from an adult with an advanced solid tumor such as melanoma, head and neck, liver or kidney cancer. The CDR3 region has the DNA TGTGCCAGCAGTGAAGGCCCACTTAAAGAGACCCAGTACTTC. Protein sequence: CASSEGPLKETQYF.